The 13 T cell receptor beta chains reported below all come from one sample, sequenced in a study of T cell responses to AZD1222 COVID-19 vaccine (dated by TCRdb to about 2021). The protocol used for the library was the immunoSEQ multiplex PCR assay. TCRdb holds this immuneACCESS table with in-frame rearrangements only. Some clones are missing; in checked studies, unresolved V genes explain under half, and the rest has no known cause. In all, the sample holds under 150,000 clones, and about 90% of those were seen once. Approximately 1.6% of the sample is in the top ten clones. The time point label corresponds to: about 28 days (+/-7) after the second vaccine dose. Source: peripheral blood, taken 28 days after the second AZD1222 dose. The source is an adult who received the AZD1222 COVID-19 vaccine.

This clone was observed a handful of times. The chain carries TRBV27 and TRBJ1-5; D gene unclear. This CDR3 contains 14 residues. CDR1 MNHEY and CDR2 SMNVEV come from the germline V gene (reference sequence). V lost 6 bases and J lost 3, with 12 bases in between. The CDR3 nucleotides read TGTGCCAGCAGGTCCTACAGTGACAATCAGCCCCAGCATTTT. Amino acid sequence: CASRSYSDNQPQHF.

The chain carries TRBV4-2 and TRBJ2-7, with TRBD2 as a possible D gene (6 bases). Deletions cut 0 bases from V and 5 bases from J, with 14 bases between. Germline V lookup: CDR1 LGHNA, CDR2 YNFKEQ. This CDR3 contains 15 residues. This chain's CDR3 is CASSQDLRGANEQYF. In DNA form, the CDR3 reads TGTGCCAGCAGCCAAGATCTGCGGGGTGCTAACGAGCAGTACTTC.

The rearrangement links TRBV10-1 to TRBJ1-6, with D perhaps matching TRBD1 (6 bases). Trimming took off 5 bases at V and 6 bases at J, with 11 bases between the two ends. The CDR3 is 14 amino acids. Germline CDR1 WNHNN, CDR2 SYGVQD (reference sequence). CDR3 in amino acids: CASSLQGRNSPLHF. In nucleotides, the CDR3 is TGCGCCAGCAGTCTACAGGGACGTAATTCACCCCTCCACTTT.

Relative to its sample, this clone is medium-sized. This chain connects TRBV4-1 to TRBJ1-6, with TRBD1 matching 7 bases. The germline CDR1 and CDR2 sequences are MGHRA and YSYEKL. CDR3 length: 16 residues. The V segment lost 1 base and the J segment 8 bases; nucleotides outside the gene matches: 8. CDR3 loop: CASSQVFDRDDSPLHF. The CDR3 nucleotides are TGCGCCAGCAGCCAAGTTTTCGACAGGGACGATTCACCCCTCCACTTT.

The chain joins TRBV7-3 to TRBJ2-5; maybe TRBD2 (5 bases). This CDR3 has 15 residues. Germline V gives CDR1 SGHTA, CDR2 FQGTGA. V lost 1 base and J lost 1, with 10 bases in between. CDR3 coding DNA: TGTGCCAGCAGCTTAATAGGCGGACTCCAAGAGACCCAGTACTTC. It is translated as CASSLIGGLQETQYF. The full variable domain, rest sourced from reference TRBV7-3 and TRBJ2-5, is GAGVSQTPSNKVTEKGKYVELRCDPISGHTALYWYRQSLGQGPEFLIYFQGTGAADDSGLPNDRFFAVRPEGSVSTLKIQRTERGDSAVYLCASSLIGGLQETQYFGPGTRLLVL.

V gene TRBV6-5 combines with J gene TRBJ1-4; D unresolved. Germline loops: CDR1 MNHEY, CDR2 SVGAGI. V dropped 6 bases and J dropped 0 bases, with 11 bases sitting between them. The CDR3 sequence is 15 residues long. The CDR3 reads CASRYADATNEKLFF. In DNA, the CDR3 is TGTGCCAGCAGATATGCCGACGCAACTAATGAAAAACTGTTTTTT.

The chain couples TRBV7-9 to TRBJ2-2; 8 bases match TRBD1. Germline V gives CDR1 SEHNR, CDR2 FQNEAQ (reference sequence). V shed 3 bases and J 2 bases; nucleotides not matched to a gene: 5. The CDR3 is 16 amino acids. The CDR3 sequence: CASSLTTGANTGELFF. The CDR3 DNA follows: TGTGCCAGCAGCTTGACGACAGGGGCTAACACCGGGGAGCTGTTTTTT.

The DNA for the CDR3 is TGTGCCAGCAGCTTAAGAGGGGCGAACACTGAAGCTTTCTTT. This encodes CASSLRGANTEAFF. The J gene is TRBJ1-1, the V gene TRBV7-9, with D possibly matching TRBD1 (5 bases). V lost 2 bases and J lost 1, with 8 bases in between. The germline CDR1 and CDR2 sequences are SEHNR and FQNEAQ (reference sequence). The CDR3 is 14 residues long. Complete variable domain (other parts from reference TRBV7-9 and TRBJ1-1): DTGVSQNPRHKITKRGQNVTFRCDPISEHNRLYWYRQTLGQGPEFLTYFQNEAQLEKSRLLSDRFSAERPKGSFSTLEIQRTEQGDSAMYLCASSLRGANTEAFFGQGTRLTVV.

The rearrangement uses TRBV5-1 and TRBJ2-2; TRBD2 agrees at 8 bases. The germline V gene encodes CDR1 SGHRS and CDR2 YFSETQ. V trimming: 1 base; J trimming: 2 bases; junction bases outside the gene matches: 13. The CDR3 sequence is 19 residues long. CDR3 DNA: TGCGCCAGCAGCTTGAATTCTCGAGCGGGGGCTCCTAACACCGGGGAGCTGTTTTTT. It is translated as CASSLNSRAGAPNTGELFF.

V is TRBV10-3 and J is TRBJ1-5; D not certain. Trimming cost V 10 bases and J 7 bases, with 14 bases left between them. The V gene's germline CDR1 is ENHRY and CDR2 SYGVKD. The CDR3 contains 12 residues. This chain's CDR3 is CATGLEGQPQHF. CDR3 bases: TGTGCCACTGGATTGGAAGGCCAGCCCCAGCATTTT.

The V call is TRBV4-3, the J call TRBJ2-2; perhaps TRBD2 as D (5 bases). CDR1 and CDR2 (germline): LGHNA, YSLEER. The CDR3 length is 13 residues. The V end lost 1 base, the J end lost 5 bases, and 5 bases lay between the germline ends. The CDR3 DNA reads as TGCGCCAGCAGCCAAGGGAGGACCGGGGAGCTGTTTTTT. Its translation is CASSQGRTGELFF.

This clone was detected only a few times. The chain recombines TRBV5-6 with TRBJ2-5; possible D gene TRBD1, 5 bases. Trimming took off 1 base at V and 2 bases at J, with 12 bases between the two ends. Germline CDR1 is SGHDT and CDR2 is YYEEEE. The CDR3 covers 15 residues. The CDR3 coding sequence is TGTGCCAGCAGCTTGAGTCCAGGGCGGCAAGAGACCCAGTACTTC. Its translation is CASSLSPGRQETQYF.

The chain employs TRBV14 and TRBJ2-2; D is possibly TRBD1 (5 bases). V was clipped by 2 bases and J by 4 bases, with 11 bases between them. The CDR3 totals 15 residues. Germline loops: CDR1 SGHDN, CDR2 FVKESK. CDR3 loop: CASSQQTGITGELFF. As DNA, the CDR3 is TGTGCCAGCAGCCAACAAACAGGAATCACCGGGGAGCTGTTTTTT.